This passage covers 30 T cell receptor beta chains from one sample sequenced in a study of cytomegalovirus exposure and HLA in healthy donors. Vbeta (60) and Jbeta (13) primers were used in the PCR. Here immunoSEQ multiplex PCR was the method, and the copy in TCRdb shows in-frame clones only, minus some. The sample comprises about 180,000 clones, around 80% of which are singletons, and more than 1.5% rests with the top ten. Sequences were obtained from PBMCs. Receptor source: a man aged 40-55 years in good health and CMV-seronegative.

V and J are TRBV6-1 and TRBJ2-6; no clear D. The CDR3 length is 15 residues. Germline V CDR1 and CDR2: MNHNS, SASEGT. V was pared by 7 bases and J by 0 bases, with 10 bases between. CDR3 nucleotide sequence: TGTGCCAGCAAGTCCGAGAGCTCTGGGGCCAACGTCCTGACTTTC. This codes for CASKSESSGANVLTF.

The CDR3 coding sequence is TGTGCCAGCAGCTTAGGGGCGCAGGAATATCAGCCCCAGCATTTT. This gives the protein CASSLGAQEYQPQHF. The V and J genes are TRBV7-9 and TRBJ1-5; D is ambiguous. The CDR3 is 15 residues long. The ends were cut back, 1 base at V and 5 bases at J, with 12 bases in the middle. The germline V gene has CDR1 SEHNR and CDR2 FQNEAQ (reference sequence).

V usage is TRBV6-6 and J usage is TRBJ1-2, with 8 bases fitting TRBD1. This CDR3 is built from 15 residues. The ends lost 5 bases at V and 4 bases at J; junction bases unmatched: 9. CDR1 MNHNY and CDR2 SVGAGI come from the germline V gene (reference sequence). CDR3 bases: TGTGCCAGCAGTGACCCTGAGACAGGGGTCTATGGCTACACCTTC. Its protein product is CASSDPETGVYGYTF.

The chain is built from TRBV5-6 and TRBJ1-2; D may be TRBD1 (6 bases). This CDR3 has 14 residues. The germline V gene encodes CDR1 SGHDT and CDR2 YYEEEE. Trimming stripped 2 bases from V and 6 bases from J, with 14 bases between. The CDR3 DNA follows: TGTGCCAGCAGCTTCGGGGGCGGGACTAATGGCTACACCTTC. Amino acid sequence: CASSFGGGTNGYTF. Drawing the rest from reference TRBV5-6 and TRBJ1-2, the complete variable domain is DAGVTQSPTHLIKTRGQQVTLRCSPKSGHDTVSWYQQALGQGPQFIFQYYEEEERQRGNFPDRFSGHQFPNYSSELNVNALLLGDSALYLCASSFGGGTNGYTFGSGTRLTVV.

The chain carries TRBV11-3 and TRBJ1-1; possible D gene TRBD1, 5 bases. CDR3 length equals 19 residues. Trimming left V 1 base short and J 5 bases short, with 26 bases between. Germline CDR1 is SGHNT and CDR2 is YENEEA. CDR3 residues: CASSLGSGLGGGRRTEAFF. CDR3 in DNA: TGTGCCAGCAGCTTAGGATCGGGTTTGGGGGGAGGTAGGAGGACTGAAGCTTTCTTT.

This clone has more than one count but fewer than ten. This chain joins TRBV18 and TRBJ2-7; 7 bases map to TRBD1. Germline V gene lookup returns CDR1 KGHSH and CDR2 LQKENI. Trimming removed 6 bases from V and 5 bases from J; junction bases left unmatched: 13. The CDR3 covers 15 residues. CDR3 sequence: CASSFNRGVGNEQYF. In nucleotides, the CDR3 is TGTGCCAGCTCGTTCAACAGGGGAGTTGGCAACGAGCAGTACTTC.

This chain connects TRBV9 to TRBJ2-1; 11 nucleotides line up with TRBD2. V dropped 3 bases and J dropped 8; count of bases not matched to a gene: 7. The V gene's germline CDR1 is SGDLS and CDR2 YYNGEE. This CDR3 has 15 amino acids. CDR3 region: CASSDIAGGTHEQFF. The CDR3 DNA sequence: TGTGCCAGCAGCGATATAGCGGGAGGGACCCATGAGCAGTTCTTC.

The chain has TRBV15 and TRBJ1-1, with a tentative D call TRBD1 (6 bases). The CDR3 is 16 residues long. The V end was cut by 0 bases, the J end by 1 base, with 12 bases between. Germline CDR1 LNHNV, CDR2 YYDKDF (reference sequence). The CDR3 nucleotides read TGTGCCACCAGCAGAGATCTGACAGGCGAGAACACTGAAGCTTTCTTT. It encodes CATSRDLTGENTEAFF.

V gene TRBV27 combines with J gene TRBJ1-4; no definite D call. Trimming took off 6 bases at V and 8 bases at J, with 10 bases between the two ends. The CDR3 has 12 amino acids. The germline V gene has CDR1 MNHEY and CDR2 SMNVEV (reference sequence). The CDR3 DNA reads as TGTGCCAGCAGAACGGGAGCAGAAAAACTGTTTTTT. This encodes CASRTGAEKLFF.

The chain couples TRBV28 to TRBJ2-7, with 8 bases fitting TRBD1. Germline CDR1 and CDR2: MDHEN and SYDVKM. The CDR3 runs 16 residues. The ends lost 3 bases at V and 2 bases at J; junction bases unmatched: 9. The DNA for the CDR3 is TGTGCCAGCAGTTTCCTTGGACAGGGAACGGCCTACGAGCAGTACTTC. The encoded protein is CASSFLGQGTAYEQYF.

The J gene is TRBJ2-3, the V gene TRBV9; tentative D call: TRBD1 (6 bases). Germline V lookup: CDR1 SGDLS, CDR2 YYNGEE. The CDR3 loop spans 13 amino acids. Trimming stripped 2 bases from V and 4 bases from J, with 8 bases between. Written as DNA, the CDR3 is TGTGCCAGCAGCGTCCCAGGGGCAGATACGCAGTATTTT. This encodes CASSVPGADTQYF.

This chain links TRBV30 with TRBJ2-3, with D possibly being TRBD2 (6 bases). Looked up from germline, CDR1 is GTSNPN and CDR2 is SVGIG (reference sequence). The V end lost 3 bases, the J end lost 6 bases, and 19 bases lay between the germline ends. The CDR3 spans 15 residues. DNA of the CDR3: TGTGCCTGGAGGTGGACGTTAGCGGCCCGTGATACGCAGTATTTT. Protein: CAWRWTLAARDTQYF.

This chain uses TRBV23-1 with TRBJ2-2; 8 bases align to TRBD1. TRBV23-1 is an open reading frame, and its role is uncertain. There are 17 residues in the CDR3. J lost 1 base, V lost 3 bases, and 7 bases had no gene match. The DNA of the CDR3 is TGCGCCAGCAGTCACCTCGAGGACAGGGTGAACACCGGGGAGCTGTTTTTT. Protein: CASSHLEDRVNTGELFF.

The genes are TRBV7-2 and TRBJ2-7, with 9 bases matching TRBD2. Germline V gene data show CDR1 as SGHTA and CDR2 as FQGNSA. This CDR3 is 13 amino acids long. Losses at the gene ends were 5 bases for V and 5 bases for J; bases not matched to a gene: 4. The CDR3 bases are TGTGCCAGCAGCGTTAGCGGGGGAAACGAGCAGTACTTC. Protein product: CASSVSGGNEQYF.

The table lists this clone with a few counts. This sequence joins TRBV9 and TRBJ2-7; 9 nucleotides align to TRBD2. CDR1 and CDR2 (germline): SGDLS, YYNGEE. This CDR3 is 16 amino acids long. V lost 0 bases, J lost 6 bases, and 10 bases stayed unmatched. The CDR3 is CASSVGERGALGEQYF. CDR3 DNA sequence: TGTGCCAGCAGCGTAGGGGAGCGGGGGGCCCTCGGCGAGCAGTACTTC.

CDR3 amino acids: CASSPSQTGQTNEKLFF. The CDR3 nucleotides are TGTGCCAGCTCACCTTCGCAAACAGGCCAAACTAATGAAAAACTGTTTTTT. The chain employs TRBV18 and TRBJ1-4, with D possibly being TRBD1 (5 bases). The germline V gene has CDR1 KGHSH and CDR2 LQKENI. Trimming removed 3 bases from V and 1 base from J, with 15 bases in between. The CDR3 contains 17 residues.

This clone occurred a few times. V gene TRBV4-3 combines with J gene TRBJ1-5; no definite D call. The CDR3 is 17 amino acids. V lost 0 bases and J 1 base, leaving 13 bases between the germline ends. Per the germline V gene, CDR1 is LGHNA and CDR2 is YSLEER. The CDR3 DNA reads TGCGCCAGCAGCCAAGATTCGGCGGCCGGAAGCAATCAGCCCCAGCATTTT. Translating gives CASSQDSAAGSNQPQHF.

This chain links TRBV5-8 with TRBJ2-1; 7 bases are a match to TRBD2. The CDR3 is made up of 15 amino acids. V shed 6 bases, J shed 0 bases, and the junction held 6 bases outside the gene matches. Germline lookup yields CDR1 SGHTS and CDR2 YDEGEE. CDR3 nucleotides: TGTGCCAGCAACTCTCTAGCGGCCTCCTACAATGAGCAGTTCTTC. Its protein is CASNSLAASYNEQFF.

The chain is built from TRBV6-4 and TRBJ2-3, with 8 bases lining up with TRBD2. Germline CDR1 is MRHNA and CDR2 is SNTAGT. Unmatched junction bases numbered 3, after V lost 2 bases and J lost 2 bases. CDR3 length equals 15 residues. The CDR3 loop is CASSDTGGATDTQYF. The CDR3 DNA is TGTGCCAGCAGTGACACCGGGGGGGCCACAGATACGCAGTATTTT.

This chain connects TRBV7-2 to TRBJ2-7; TRBD2 is a possible D gene (7 bases). V lost 2 bases to trimming and J lost 1 base, with 12 bases between them. There are 15 residues in the CDR3. Germline CDR1 is SGHTA and CDR2 is FQGNSA. The CDR3 DNA follows: TGTGCCAGCAGCTTACCGGGGGGCAAATCCTACGAGCAGTACTTC. The encoded protein is CASSLPGGKSYEQYF. The complete variable domain, with remaining parts taken from reference TRBV7-2 and TRBJ2-7, reads GAGVSQSPSNKVTEKGKDVELRCDPISGHTALYWYRQSLGQGLEFLIYFQGNSAPDKSGLPSDRFSAERTGGSVSTLTIQRTQQEDSAVYLCASSLPGGKSYEQYFGPGTRLTVT.

The genes are TRBV27 and TRBJ2-3, with TRBD1 matching 8 bases. Germline loops: CDR1 MNHEY, CDR2 SMNVEV (reference sequence). The CDR3 consists of 14 residues. The junction had 5 bases not matched to a gene; V was cut back by 7 bases and J by 2 bases. CDR3 region: CASTRTGLTDTQYF. DNA for the CDR3: TGTGCCAGCACCCGGACAGGGCTCACAGATACGCAGTATTTT.

The chain has TRBV6-1 and TRBJ2-2; TRBD1 matches at 7 bases. The CDR3 totals 15 residues. Germline assignment: CDR1 MNHNS and CDR2 SASEGT. As DNA, the CDR3 is TGTACCTCCCAGTCCCGGGACAGCTACACCGGGGAGCTGTTTTTT. This gives the protein CTSQSRDSYTGELFF.

The CDR3 region has the DNA TGCGCCAGCAGCCAACCTCTCCAGTATGGCTACACCTTC. Residues: CASSQPLQYGYTF. The chain is built from TRBV4-1 and TRBJ1-2; D ambiguous. Germline V gene sequence: CDR1 MGHRA, CDR2 YSYEKL. This CDR3 contains 13 residues. Trimming cost V 2 bases and J 5 bases, with 9 bases left between them.

This clone appeared once. The chain combines TRBV7-3 with TRBJ2-3; D gene uncertain. V lost 1 base and J 6 bases, leaving 8 bases between the germline ends. CDR3 length: 13 amino acids. Per the germline V gene, CDR1 is SGHTA and CDR2 is FQGTGA. CDR3 in amino acids: CASSLSAYDTQYF. The CDR3 coding sequence is TGTGCCAGCAGCTTAAGTGCGTACGATACGCAGTATTTT.

V usage is TRBV18 and J usage is TRBJ2-5; D is unclear. V was clipped by 2 bases and J by 4 bases, with 8 bases between them. Germline-derived CDR1 and CDR2 are KGHSH and LQKENI. The CDR3 sequence is 13 residues long. As DNA, the CDR3 is TGTGCCAGCTCACCAGGAGCGACAGAGACCCAGTACTTC. Protein: CASSPGATETQYF.

This clone has more than one count but fewer than ten. Other DNA sequences within the sample encode an identical CDR3. In DNA form, the CDR3 reads TGTGCCAGCAGTGTCGGGACTAGCGGGATCAATGAGCAGTTCTTC. Protein product: CASSVGTSGINEQFF. V and J are TRBV6-1 and TRBJ2-1, with TRBD2 identical over 13 bases. Germline lookup yields CDR1 MNHNS and CDR2 SASEGT. This CDR3 has 15 residues. The ends lost 4 bases at V and 6 bases at J; junction bases unmatched: 3.

The chain joins TRBV28 to TRBJ2-5; 9 bases agree with TRBD1. V shed 3 bases and J 6 bases; nucleotides not matched to a gene: 2. CDR1 and CDR2 from the germline V gene are MDHEN and SYDVKM. This CDR3 has 13 residues. The CDR3 DNA sequence: TGTGCCAGCAGTTTGGGGACAGGGAAGACCCAGTACTTC. Its protein product is CASSLGTGKTQYF.

This sequence joins TRBV15 and TRBJ2-1, with TRBD2 identical over 7 bases. Germline values: CDR1 LNHNV, CDR2 YYDKDF (reference sequence). J was trimmed by 10 bases and V by 0 bases; bases with no gene match: 12. The CDR3 runs to 16 residues. CDR3 coding DNA: TGTGCCACCAGCAGAGAGGGGGGGTTTGCGGTACAAGAGCAGTTCTTC. Protein sequence: CATSREGGFAVQEQFF.

This clone was found a few times. The chain uses TRBV7-9 and TRBJ2-7, with D possibly being TRBD2 (5 bases). The CDR3 is made up of 16 amino acids. Trimming stripped 5 bases from V and 2 bases from J, with 19 bases between. Germline lookup yields CDR1 SEHNR and CDR2 FQNEAQ (reference sequence). This CDR3 reads CASSPSEGRSTYEQYF. DNA of the CDR3: TGTGCCAGCAGCCCTTCTGAGGGAAGATCCACCTACGAGCAGTACTTC.

The genes are TRBV7-6 and TRBJ2-7; 10 nucleotides agree with TRBD1. The CDR3 sequence is 18 residues long. The V gene end was trimmed by 7 bases and the J gene end by 3 bases; junction bases not matched to a gene: 18. The germline CDR1 and CDR2 sequences are SGHVS and FNYEAQ. CDR3 nucleotide sequence: TGTGCCAGCAACTCCTGTGTTATCGGACAGGGGGTAGTCTACGAGCAGTACTTC. Its protein product is CASNSCVIGQGVVYEQYF.